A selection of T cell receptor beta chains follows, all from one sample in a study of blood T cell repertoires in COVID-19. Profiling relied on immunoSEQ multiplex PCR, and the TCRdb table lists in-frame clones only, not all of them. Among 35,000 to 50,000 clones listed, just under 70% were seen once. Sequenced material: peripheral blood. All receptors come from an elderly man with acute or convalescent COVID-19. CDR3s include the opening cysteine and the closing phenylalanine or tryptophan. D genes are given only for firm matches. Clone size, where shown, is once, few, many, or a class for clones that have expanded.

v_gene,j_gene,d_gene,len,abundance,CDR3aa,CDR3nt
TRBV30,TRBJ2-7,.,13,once,CAWSDGASYEQYF,TGTGCCTGGAGCGACGGAGCCTCCTACGAGCAGTACTTC
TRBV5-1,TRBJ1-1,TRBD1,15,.,CASSPGDSPNTEAFF,TGCGCCAGCAGCCCAGGGGACAGCCCGAACACTGAAGCTTTCTTT
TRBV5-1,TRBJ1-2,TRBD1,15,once,CASSPDGTGDYGYTF,TGCGCCAGCAGCCCCGACGGGACAGGGGACTATGGCTACACCTTC
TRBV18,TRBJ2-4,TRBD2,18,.,CASSATSGGAKAKNIQYF,TGTGCCAGCTCAGCGACTAGCGGGGGGGCTAAGGCCAAAAACATTCAGTACTTC
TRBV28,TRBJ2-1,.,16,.,CASSPGSSGTYNEQFF,TGTGCCAGCAGTCCGGGGAGTAGCGGTACCTACAATGAGCAGTTCTTC
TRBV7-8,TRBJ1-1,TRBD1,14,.,CASSFGQGHTEAFF,TGTGCCAGCAGCTTCGGACAGGGACACACTGAAGCTTTCTTT
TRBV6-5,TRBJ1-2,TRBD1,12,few,CASGTARTGYTF,TGTGCCAGCGGGACAGCGCGGACTGGCTACACCTTC
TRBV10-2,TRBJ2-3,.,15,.,CASRDWGTGTDTQYF,TGCGCCAGCAGGGACTGGGGAACAGGCACAGATACGCAGTATTTT
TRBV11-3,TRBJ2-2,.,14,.,CASSLEREGGELFF,TGTGCCAGCAGCTTAGAGAGGGAAGGCGGGGAGCTGTTTTTT
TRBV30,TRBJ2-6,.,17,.,CAWSLGQFHSGANVLTF,TGTGCCTGGAGTTTAGGACAGTTTCACTCTGGGGCCAACGTCCTGACTTTC
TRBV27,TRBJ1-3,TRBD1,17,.,CASLLPWDSSLGNTIYF,TGTGCCAGCCTTCTCCCCTGGGACAGTTCTCTGGGAAACACCATATATTTT
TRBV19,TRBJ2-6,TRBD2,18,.,CASTWTSGGLSGANVLTF,TGTGCCAGTACCTGGACTAGCGGGGGTCTGTCTGGGGCCAACGTCCTGACTTTC
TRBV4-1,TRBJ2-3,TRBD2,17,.,CASSEYSGVSSTDTQYF,TGCGCCAGCAGTGAGTATAGCGGGGTCTCTAGCACAGATACGCAGTATTTT
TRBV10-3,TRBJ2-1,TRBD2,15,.,CAIRLAGGRENEQFF,TGTGCCATCAGACTAGCGGGAGGCCGCGAAAATGAGCAGTTCTTC
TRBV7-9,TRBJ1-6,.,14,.,CASSSQVSNSPLHF,TGTGCCAGCAGTTCACAGGTGTCTAATTCACCCCTCCACTTT
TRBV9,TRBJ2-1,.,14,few,CASSVAWGGNEQFF,TGTGCCAGCAGCGTAGCCTGGGGAGGCAATGAGCAGTTCTTC
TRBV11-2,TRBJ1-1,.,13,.,CASSLNFGSEAFF,TGTGCCAGCAGCCTTAATTTTGGCAGTGAAGCTTTCTTT
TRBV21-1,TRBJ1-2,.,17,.,CASTEKGGLTGGSGYTF,TGTGCCAGCACCGAAAAGGGGGGCCTAACAGGGGGTAGTGGCTACACCTTC
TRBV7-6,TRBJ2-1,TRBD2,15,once,CASSPLTSGSGEQFF,TGTGCCAGCAGCCCCTTGACTAGCGGGAGCGGTGAGCAGTTCTTC
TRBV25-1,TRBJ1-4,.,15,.,CASSEVLGGVEKLFF,TGTGCCAGCAGTGAAGTTCTGGGAGGAGTGGAAAAACTGTTTTTT
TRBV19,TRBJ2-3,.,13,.,CASTKGRGDTQYF,TGTGCCAGTACGAAGGGGCGGGGAGATACGCAGTATTTT
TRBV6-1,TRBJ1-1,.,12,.,CASIGGVTEAFF,TGTGCCAGCATCGGGGGAGTCACTGAAGCTTTCTTT
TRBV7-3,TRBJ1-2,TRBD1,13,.,CASSSGTGMSYTF,TGTGCCAGCAGCTCAGGGACAGGGATGAGCTACACCTTC
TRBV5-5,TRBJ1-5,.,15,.,CASSLVSRSNQPQHF,TGTGCCAGCAGCTTGGTGTCCAGGAGCAATCAGCCCCAGCATTTT
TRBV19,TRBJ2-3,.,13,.,CASSMKPTDTQYF,TGTGCCAGTAGTATGAAGCCCACAGATACGCAGTATTTT
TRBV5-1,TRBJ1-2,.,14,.,CASSLLSTDYGYTF,TGCGCCAGCAGCCTCCTCAGTACAGACTATGGCTACACCTTC
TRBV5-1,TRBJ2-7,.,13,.,CASSYQGSGEQYF,TGCGCCAGCAGTTACCAGGGTTCCGGGGAGCAGTACTTC
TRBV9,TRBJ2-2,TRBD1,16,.,CASSVVGQGDSGELFF,TGTGCCAGCAGCGTAGTAGGACAGGGGGATTCCGGGGAGCTGTTTTTT
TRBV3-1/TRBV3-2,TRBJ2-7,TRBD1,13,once,CASSPDRGLEQYF,TGTGCCAGCAGCCCGGACAGGGGGCTTGAGCAGTACTTC
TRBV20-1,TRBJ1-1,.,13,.,CSASVTPNTEAFF,TGCAGTGCTAGTGTGACACCGAACACTGAAGCTTTCTTT
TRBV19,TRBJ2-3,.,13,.,CASSIVSSDTQYF,TGTGCCAGTAGTATAGTTTCCTCGGATACGCAGTATTTT
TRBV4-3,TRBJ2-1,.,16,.,CASSQRRAPPYNEQFF,TGCGCCAGCAGCCAGCGGAGGGCCCCCCCTTACAATGAGCAGTTCTTC
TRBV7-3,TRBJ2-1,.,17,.,CASSLHRDSSSYNEQFF,TGTGCCAGCAGCTTACATCGGGACTCAAGCTCCTACAATGAGCAGTTCTTC
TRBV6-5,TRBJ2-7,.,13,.,CASSGIRFGEQYF,TGTGCCAGCTCCGGGATAAGGTTCGGCGAGCAGTACTTC
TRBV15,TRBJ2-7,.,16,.,CATSRDVSAGSYEQYF,TGTGCCACCAGCAGAGATGTTAGTGCCGGCTCCTACGAGCAGTACTTC
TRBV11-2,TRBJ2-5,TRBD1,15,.,CASSSLRGLGETQYF,TGTGCCAGCAGCTCTCTTAGGGGGCTGGGGGAGACCCAGTACTTC
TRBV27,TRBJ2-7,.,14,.,CASSSSGFHLEQYF,TGTGCCAGCAGTTCGTCAGGGTTCCATCTCGAGCAGTACTTC
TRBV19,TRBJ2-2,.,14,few,CASSRALGSGELFF,TGTGCCAGTAGTAGGGCCCTAGGGAGCGGGGAGCTGTTTTTT
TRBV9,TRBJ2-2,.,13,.,CASSVDFQGQLFF,TGTGCCAGCAGCGTAGATTTCCAGGGCCAGCTGTTTTTT
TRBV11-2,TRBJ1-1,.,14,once,CASSPQGMNTEAFF,TGTGCCAGCAGCCCACAGGGAATGAACACTGAAGCTTTCTTT
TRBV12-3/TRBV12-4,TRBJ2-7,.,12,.,CASSLGGSEQYF,TGTGCCAGCAGTTTAGGCGGGTCCGAGCAGTACTTC
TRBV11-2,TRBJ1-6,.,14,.,CASSLAGRQSPLHF,TGTGCCAGCAGCTTAGCGGGAAGGCAGTCACCCCTCCACTTT
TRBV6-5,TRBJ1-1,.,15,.,CASSYTHGVGTEAFF,TGTGCCAGCAGTTACACCCACGGGGTAGGCACTGAAGCTTTCTTT
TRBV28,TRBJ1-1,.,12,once,CASYRGYTEAFF,TGTGCCTCCTATAGGGGCTACACTGAAGCTTTCTTT
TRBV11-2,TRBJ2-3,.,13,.,CASSLDPVDTQYF,TGTGCCAGCAGCTTAGATCCCGTAGATACGCAGTATTTT
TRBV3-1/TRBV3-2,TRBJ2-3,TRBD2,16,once,CASSHSTGGNTDTQYF,TGTGCCAGCAGCCACTCGACGGGAGGGAACACAGATACGCAGTATTTT
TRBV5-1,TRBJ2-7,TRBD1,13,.,CAINDRGSYEQYF,TGCGCCATCAACGACAGGGGATCCTACGAGCAGTACTTC
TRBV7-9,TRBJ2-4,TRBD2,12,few,CASSSDPTSGYF,TGTGCCAGCAGCTCCGACCCGACTAGCGGGTACTTC
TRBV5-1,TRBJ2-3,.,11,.,CASRATDTQYF,TGCGCCAGCAGGGCCACAGATACGCAGTATTTT
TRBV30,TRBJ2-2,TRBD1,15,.,CAWSLGQGSAGELFF,TGTGCCTGGAGCCTAGGACAGGGGAGTGCCGGGGAGCTGTTTTTT